This TCR beta chain was recovered during a study of blood T cell repertoires in COVID-19. Trimming removed 6 bases from V and 4 bases from J; junction bases left unmatched: 10. CDR3 length: 16 residues. CDR1 is MDHEN and CDR2 is SYDVKM in the germline V gene. TCRdb's copy holds only in-frame clones and misses some; the assay was immunoSEQ multiplex PCR. The table shows 81,000 or so clones, with 86% occurring only once. In this sample, this clone turned up many times. This sequence originates from a man between 45 and 60 years old with active COVID-19. The J gene is TRBJ1-5, the V gene TRBV28, with TRBD1 matching over 9 bases. Sequenced input: peripheral blood. As DNA, the CDR3 is TGTGCCAGCAGACGATTAGCCGGGACAGGGAATCAGCCCCAGCATTTT. Translated: CASRRLAGTGNQPQHF.